Below are 18 T cell receptor beta chains sequenced from a single sample in a study of PD-1 blockade in mismatch repair-deficient tumors. TCRdb's table, derived via immunoSEQ multiplex PCR, lists solely in-frame clones and lacks some. This table holds around 50,000 clones, roughly three quarters found once. The material was peripheral blood, obtained 4 weeks after starting pembrolizumab. All receptors come from an adult with mismatch repair-deficient cancer.

This chain connects TRBV10-1 to TRBJ2-1; no firm D call. The CDR3 extends over 16 amino acids. In germline, CDR1 is WNHNN, CDR2 SYGVQD (reference sequence). Trimming removed 2 bases at V and 2 bases at J, with 13 bases between. This chain's CDR3 is CASSERRVSTYNEQFF. In DNA form, the CDR3 reads TGCGCCAGCAGTGAGCGGCGCGTATCCACCTACAATGAGCAGTTCTTC.

This chain connects TRBV29-1 to TRBJ2-3; D is perhaps TRBD1 or TRBD2 (6 bases each). CDR3 length equals 16 residues. Germline-derived CDR1 and CDR2 are SQVTM and ANQGSEA. V was trimmed by 4 bases and J by 1 base, leaving 18 bases between them. Written as DNA, the CDR3 is TGCAGCGTTGCCTTACGGGGGCTTGCGGGCACAGATACGCAGTATTTT. Its translation is CSVALRGLAGTDTQYF.

The rearrangement joins TRBV10-2 to TRBJ1-2, with TRBD1 identical over 7 bases. The V segment lost 6 bases and the J segment 1 base; nucleotides outside the gene matches: 2. The germline V gene has CDR1 WSHSY and CDR2 SAAADI. This CDR3 is 13 amino acids long. CDR3 bases: TGCGCCAGCAGCCGGGACAGTAACTATGGCTACACCTTC. Translation: CASSRDSNYGYTF.

The chain couples TRBV2 to TRBJ1-2; no reliable D call. The V gene's germline CDR1 is SNHLY and CDR2 FYNNEI. The V gene lost 6 bases and the J gene lost 7 bases, with 9 bases spanning the gap. The CDR3 extends over 11 amino acids. The chain's CDR3 is CASRGSRGYTF. As DNA, the CDR3 is TGTGCCAGCAGGGGCAGCCGTGGCTACACCTTC.

This clone was detected once. The genes are TRBV29-1 and TRBJ1-4; D possibly corresponds to TRBD1 (6 bases). Trimming left V 6 bases short and J 7 bases short, with 15 bases between. Germline CDR1 is SQVTM and CDR2 is ANQGSEA. The CDR3 contains 13 residues. The CDR3 coding sequence is TGCAGCGTGACAGGAGTACCTGGTGAAAAACTGTTTTTT. Translated, it gives CSVTGVPGEKLFF. Variable domain in full (rest from reference TRBV29-1 and TRBJ1-4): SAVISQKPSRDICQRGTSLTIQCQVDSQVTMMFWYRQQPGQSLTLIATANQGSEATYESGFVIDKFPISRPNLTFSTLTVSNMSPEDSSIYLCSVTGVPGEKLFFGSGTQLSVL.

The chain links TRBV15 to TRBJ1-1; D is possibly TRBD1 (6 bases). Trimming removed 1 base from V and 0 bases from J, with 15 bases in between. In germline, CDR1 is LNHNV, CDR2 YYDKDF (reference sequence). The CDR3 consists of 17 residues. This CDR3 is CATSRGGLGAVNTEAFF. CDR3 nucleotide sequence: TGTGCCACCAGCAGAGGGGGGTTGGGGGCCGTGAACACTGAAGCTTTCTTT.

This clone appeared once. The V and J genes are TRBV6-5 and TRBJ1-1; 7 bases map to TRBD1. Germline CDR1 is MNHEY and CDR2 is SVGAGI. The CDR3 is 15 amino acids. V was pared by 8 bases and J by 5 bases, with 14 bases of the junction left unmatched. Here the CDR3 reads CASQDRKLGRTEAFF. The CDR3 bases are TGTGCCAGCCAGGACAGGAAATTGGGACGGACTGAAGCTTTCTTT.

This CDR3 reads CASSQDRNEQFF. The DNA for the CDR3 is TGTGCCAGCAGCCAAGACAGAAATGAGCAGTTCTTC. The chain joins TRBV11-2 to TRBJ2-1, with D perhaps TRBD1 (5 bases). V was cut by 5 bases and J by 7 bases, with 9 bases left in between. Germline V lookup: CDR1 SGHAT, CDR2 FQNNGV. The CDR3 is 12 amino acids.

The chain is built from TRBV5-6 and TRBJ1-2; no reliable D call. Germline V gene sequence: CDR1 SGHDT, CDR2 YYEEEE. The CDR3 length is 16 residues. Trimming shortened V by 4 bases and J by 4 bases, and 20 bases separated the two germline ends. CDR3 sequence: CASSLLGPEGTYGYTF. The CDR3 DNA is TGTGCCAGCAGCCTTCTAGGGCCCGAGGGAACCTATGGCTACACCTTC.

This sequence joins TRBV10-3 and TRBJ1-5, with TRBD1 matching 11 bases. CDR3 length: 16 amino acids. Germline V gives CDR1 ENHRY, CDR2 SYGVKD. V lost 3 bases, J lost 7 bases, and 8 bases stayed unmatched. In DNA, the CDR3 is TGTGCCATCAGTGAAAAGGGACAGGGGGTGGGACAGCCCCAGCATTTT. Encoded protein: CAISEKGQGVGQPQHF.

The chain employs TRBV7-9 and TRBJ2-3, with 8 nucleotides matching TRBD2. The J segment lost 3 bases and the V segment lost 4 bases, leaving 9 bases of the junction unmatched. The CDR3 runs 16 residues. Germline V gives CDR1 SEHNR, CDR2 FQNEAQ (reference sequence). The CDR3 sequence: CASSSGAGGFTDTQYF. DNA of the CDR3: TGTGCCAGCAGCTCGGGCGCGGGAGGTTTTACAGATACGCAGTATTTT. Complete variable domain (other parts from reference TRBV7-9 and TRBJ2-3): DTGVSQNPRHKITKRGQNVTFRCDPISEHNRLYWYRQTLGQGPEFLTYFQNEAQLEKSRLLSDRFSAERPKGSFSTLEIQRTEQGDSAMYLCASSSGAGGFTDTQYFGPGTRLTVL.

The rearrangement uses TRBV5-4 and TRBJ2-1; D may be TRBD1 or TRBD2 (5 bases each). This CDR3 contains 16 residues. The germline V gene has CDR1 SGHNT and CDR2 YYREEE (reference sequence). V lost 2 bases and J lost 7, with 19 bases in between. Here the CDR3 reads CASSLSGASGINEQFF. The DNA for the CDR3 is TGTGCCAGCAGCTTAAGCGGAGCTTCAGGGATAAATGAGCAGTTCTTC.

The genes are TRBV10-3 and TRBJ2-3; a possible D gene is TRBD2 (5 bases). Germline lookup yields CDR1 ENHRY and CDR2 SYGVKD. The CDR3 is 18 amino acids. Trimming took 0 bases from V and 4 from J, leaving 20 bases between them. The CDR3 region has the DNA TGTGCCATCAGTGAGTCGATTGCCCGGGAAATAGGGTCAGATACGCAGTATTTT. Its protein is CAISESIAREIGSDTQYF.

The chain employs TRBV19 and TRBJ2-1, with D uncertain. Per germline, CDR1 LNHDA and CDR2 SQIVND (reference sequence). Trimming left V 1 base short and J 5 bases short, with 6 bases between. CDR3 length: 13 residues. Written as DNA, the CDR3 is TGTGCCAGTAGTATAGGTCAGAACAATGAGCAGTTCTTC. Its translation: CASSIGQNNEQFF.

CDR3 sequence (DNA): TGCAGTGCGGGTTCCGAAGATACGCAGTATTTT. This codes for CSAGSEDTQYF. The V gene is TRBV20-1, the J gene TRBJ2-3; D is unclear. This CDR3 is 11 amino acids long. V lost 6 bases to trimming and J lost 5 bases, with 9 bases between them. The germline CDR1 and CDR2 sequences are DFQATT and SNEGSKA (reference sequence).

This clone was seen a few times. V and J are TRBV18 and TRBJ2-3; D remains unclear. Trimming removed 5 bases from V and 2 bases from J, with 5 bases in between. The CDR3 has 12 residues. Germline CDR1 and CDR2: KGHSH and LQKENI. In DNA, the CDR3 is TGTGCCAGCTCAAGGGCCACAGATACGCAGTATTTT. This translates into CASSRATDTQYF. Drawing the rest from reference TRBV18 and TRBJ2-3, the complete variable domain is NAGVMQNPRHLVRRRGQEARLRCSPMKGHSHVYWYRQLPEEGLKFMVYLQKENIIDESGMPKERFSAEFPKEGPSILRIQQVVRGDSAAYFCASSRATDTQYFGPGTRLTVL.

The chain employs TRBV30 and TRBJ2-1; D remains ambiguous. The germline V and J ends were trimmed by 4 bases and 4 bases, with 8 bases remaining between them. This CDR3 spans 12 amino acids. Germline CDR1 is GTSNPN and CDR2 is SVGIG (reference sequence). CDR3 region: CAWTLQYNEQFF. The CDR3 DNA is TGTGCCTGGACGCTACAATACAATGAGCAGTTCTTC.

This chain links TRBV5-1 with TRBJ1-5; D is ambiguous. Germline V gene data show CDR1 as SGHRS and CDR2 as YFSETQ. There are 10 residues in the CDR3. V was trimmed by 7 bases and J by 4 bases, leaving 3 bases between them. The CDR3 nucleotides read TGCGCCAGCTGGAATCAGCCCCAGCATTTT. Protein product: CASWNQPQHF.